This T cell receptor (beta chain) is drawn from a study of control samples from healthy donors and cancer patients. The protocol was immunoSEQ multiplex PCR, while the TCRdb copy is restricted to in-frame clones and leaves out a portion. The sample records 170,000 or so clones, 91% being singletons. The ends lost 3 bases at V and 6 bases at J; junction bases unmatched: 7. The CDR3 loop spans 14 amino acids. The germline V gene has CDR1 LNHNV and CDR2 YYDKDF (reference sequence). The sequence derives from a woman between 40 and 50 years old in good health. Input material: blood. J is TRBJ1-1 and V is TRBV15, with 7 bases matching TRBD1. The CDR3: CATSSQGETAEAFF. CDR3 sequence (DNA): TGTGCCACCAGCAGTCAGGGGGAGACGGCTGAAGCTTTCTTT.